The present TCR beta chain was sequenced within a study of cytomegalovirus exposure and HLA in healthy donors. In the study overall: There were about 85 million unique TCRs (from HLA-typed donors) in an early data release. Broader study findings: As a later analysis revealed, the rate of TCR association differed by HLA locus, with DRB1 most and HLA-C fewest.

On this clone itself: Its target is not known.

Healthy bone marrow donors formed the donor group. V dropped 4 bases and J dropped 4; count of bases not matched to a gene: 9. Germline V lookup: CDR1 LGHNA, CDR2 YSLEER. CDR3 size: 16 residues. In the PCR, 60 Vbeta and 13 Jbeta primers were used. Some clones are missing from TCRdb's copy, which holds only in-frame ones; the method was immunoSEQ multiplex PCR. This sample carries some 100,000 clones, approximately 76% of them seen once, and the ten largest clones take approximately 8.4%. This chain uses TRBV4-3 with TRBJ2-1; TRBD1 matches 8 bases. The sample comprised PBMCs. The receptor was isolated from a man aged 35 to 55 in good health and CMV-seronegative. The CDR3 DNA reads as TGCGCCAGCAGCCCTTCGACAGGGGAACCTTACAATGAGCAGTTCTTC. Translating gives CASSPSTGEPYNEQFF.